A selection of T cell receptor beta chains follows, all from one sample in a study of blood T cell repertoires in COVID-19. The protocol was immunoSEQ multiplex PCR, while the TCRdb copy is restricted to in-frame clones and leaves out a portion. The data show under 300,000 clones, around 85% seen once. The sequenced sample was peripheral blood. The receptors shown here come from a woman aged 35 to 49 with active or convalescent COVID-19. CDR3s leave out the opening cysteine and the closing phenylalanine or tryptophan. Each record gives: J gene, V gene, D gene, CDR3 protein. The D gene is left open where the match is weak.

J gene: TRBJ1-3; V gene: TRBV6-1; D gene: NA; CDR3 protein: ASSGQTFSGNTIY
J gene: TRBJ1-4; V gene: TRBV15; D gene: NA; CDR3 protein: ATSGLQGLNEKLF
J gene: TRBJ2-7; V gene: TRBV3-1/TRBV3-2; D gene: NA; CDR3 protein: ASSQEAGPSYEQY
J gene: TRBJ1-1; V gene: TRBV27; D gene: NA; CDR3 protein: ASSLKLGGTMNTEAF
J gene: TRBJ1-3; V gene: TRBV3-1/TRBV3-2; D gene: NA; CDR3 protein: ASNSGESGNTIY
J gene: TRBJ1-2; V gene: TRBV2; D gene: NA; CDR3 protein: ASSEEALLYGYT
J gene: TRBJ2-1; V gene: TRBV19; D gene: TRBD2; CDR3 protein: ASSTSGGDEQF
J gene: TRBJ1-6; V gene: TRBV7-9; D gene: NA; CDR3 protein: ASSSPNTGDSPLH
J gene: TRBJ1-1; V gene: TRBV12-3/TRBV12-4; D gene: NA; CDR3 protein: ASSFYSGAEAF
J gene: TRBJ1-6; V gene: TRBV3-1/TRBV3-2; D gene: NA; CDR3 protein: ASSQVTGNSPLH
J gene: TRBJ2-5; V gene: TRBV28; D gene: TRBD1; CDR3 protein: ASKPGQGYQETQY
J gene: TRBJ1-2; V gene: TRBV19; D gene: NA; CDR3 protein: ASSPTGSGGYT
J gene: TRBJ2-5; V gene: TRBV7-8; D gene: NA; CDR3 protein: ASRTDSQETQY
J gene: TRBJ1-6; V gene: TRBV2; D gene: NA; CDR3 protein: ASSEDLGSSYNSPLH
J gene: TRBJ2-1; V gene: TRBV7-9; D gene: NA; CDR3 protein: ASSLGSREQF
J gene: TRBJ2-1; V gene: TRBV10-3; D gene: TRBD2; CDR3 protein: AIMASGGSYNEQF
J gene: TRBJ2-3; V gene: TRBV7-8; D gene: NA; CDR3 protein: ASSSGQRAGSTQY
J gene: TRBJ2-5; V gene: TRBV6-1; D gene: NA; CDR3 protein: ASSEAQTLYQETQY
J gene: TRBJ2-6; V gene: TRBV11-3; D gene: NA; CDR3 protein: ASSLEGSSGANVLT
J gene: TRBJ1-2; V gene: TRBV19; D gene: NA; CDR3 protein: ASTKVGGYGYT
J gene: TRBJ1-6; V gene: TRBV5-1; D gene: TRBD1; CDR3 protein: ASSFSGGGNSPLH
J gene: TRBJ2-5; V gene: TRBV14; D gene: TRBD2; CDR3 protein: ASSLRGYQETQY
J gene: TRBJ2-2; V gene: TRBV5-1; D gene: TRBD1; CDR3 protein: ASSLGRLQGASNTGELF
J gene: TRBJ2-7; V gene: TRBV10-3; D gene: NA; CDR3 protein: AIMSGWMDYEQY
J gene: TRBJ1-4; V gene: TRBV5-6; D gene: NA; CDR3 protein: ASSNRDTFLGLF
J gene: TRBJ2-1; V gene: TRBV4-1; D gene: NA; CDR3 protein: ASSQDPIYNEQF
J gene: TRBJ1-6; V gene: TRBV6-6; D gene: NA; CDR3 protein: ASNSAGYNSPLH
J gene: TRBJ2-2; V gene: TRBV6-4; D gene: TRBD2; CDR3 protein: ASNQLAGEAGELF
J gene: TRBJ2-3; V gene: TRBV19; D gene: NA; CDR3 protein: ASRGPLTDTQY
J gene: TRBJ1-6; V gene: TRBV28; D gene: NA; CDR3 protein: ASGAALGNSPLH
J gene: TRBJ2-3; V gene: TRBV2; D gene: TRBD1; CDR3 protein: ASVLGQFTDTQY
J gene: TRBJ1-5; V gene: TRBV6-5; D gene: TRBD1; CDR3 protein: ASNRQGIEPQH
J gene: TRBJ1-1; V gene: TRBV6-5; D gene: TRBD1; CDR3 protein: ASSRTGQNTEAF
J gene: TRBJ1-2; V gene: TRBV2; D gene: NA; CDR3 protein: ASSGGSSYSYGYT
J gene: TRBJ1-4; V gene: TRBV19; D gene: NA; CDR3 protein: ASKMGRWEPNEKLF
J gene: TRBJ2-3; V gene: TRBV4-1; D gene: TRBD1; CDR3 protein: ASSQATGTGGLDTQY
J gene: TRBJ1-3; V gene: TRBV5-5; D gene: NA; CDR3 protein: ASSWERLLTSGNTIY
J gene: TRBJ1-5; V gene: TRBV5-1; D gene: TRBD1; CDR3 protein: ASSTTGDQPQH
J gene: TRBJ1-1; V gene: TRBV15; D gene: NA; CDR3 protein: ATSRSTGNTEAF
J gene: TRBJ2-4; V gene: TRBV19; D gene: NA; CDR3 protein: ASRGTGEHIQY
J gene: TRBJ1-1; V gene: TRBV11-2; D gene: NA; CDR3 protein: ASSFRKNTEAF
J gene: TRBJ1-6; V gene: TRBV5-6; D gene: NA; CDR3 protein: ASSSSIGSSYNSPLH
J gene: TRBJ2-7; V gene: TRBV7-9; D gene: NA; CDR3 protein: ASSLAKYEQY
J gene: TRBJ2-2; V gene: TRBV5-1; D gene: NA; CDR3 protein: ASSFVGGPGELF
J gene: TRBJ1-1; V gene: TRBV28; D gene: NA; CDR3 protein: ASSLQGTNTEAF
J gene: TRBJ1-6; V gene: TRBV27; D gene: NA; CDR3 protein: ASRTRGGGNSPLH
J gene: TRBJ1-5; V gene: TRBV30; D gene: NA; CDR3 protein: AWSHTGLSNQPQH
J gene: TRBJ2-2; V gene: TRBV11-3; D gene: TRBD2; CDR3 protein: ASSQDRGGRSGELF
J gene: TRBJ1-1; V gene: TRBV19; D gene: TRBD1; CDR3 protein: ASSIVAGGLTEAF
J gene: TRBJ1-2; V gene: TRBV2; D gene: NA; CDR3 protein: ASSPTAGYGYT
J gene: TRBJ2-7; V gene: TRBV5-4; D gene: NA; CDR3 protein: ASSKGGQISSYEQY
J gene: TRBJ1-5; V gene: TRBV7-2; D gene: NA; CDR3 protein: ASSLRGNQPQH
J gene: TRBJ2-1; V gene: TRBV3-1/TRBV3-2; D gene: TRBD1; CDR3 protein: ASSHPGQGVVGTYNEQF
J gene: TRBJ1-2; V gene: TRBV2; D gene: NA; CDR3 protein: ASGGDPRVGYT
J gene: TRBJ2-3; V gene: TRBV28; D gene: NA; CDR3 protein: ASSRDTSTDTQY
J gene: TRBJ2-7; V gene: TRBV5-4; D gene: TRBD1; CDR3 protein: ASSLGTGESYEQY
J gene: TRBJ1-4; V gene: TRBV19; D gene: NA; CDR3 protein: ASRGGSDEKLF
J gene: TRBJ1-2; V gene: TRBV5-6; D gene: TRBD1; CDR3 protein: ASSLSRDRVWYGYT
J gene: TRBJ2-3; V gene: TRBV7-9; D gene: NA; CDR3 protein: ASSSDTGRHTQY
J gene: TRBJ1-2; V gene: TRBV7-9; D gene: NA; CDR3 protein: ASSSTGTRDGYT